A single TCR beta chain is shown here with its context. The antigen remains unidentified. The protocol was immunoSEQ multiplex PCR, while the TCRdb copy is restricted to in-frame clones and leaves out a portion. The sample consists of roughly 29,000 clones, around 80% of them appearing once. This entry is derived from a study of a mutant IDH1 vaccine in newly diagnosed glioma. Study-level background: There were eight vaccinations for patients, given in weeks 1, 3, 5, 7, 11, 15, 19 and 23. The study started vaccination 4-6 weeks after radiotherapy alone, or with temozolomide cycles.

Time point meaning: week 23, last vaccination. Topical imiquimod was applied with each vaccine dose, which held 300 ug of mutant IDH1 20-mer peptide. The trim removed 4 bases at V and 4 bases at J, leaving 0 bases unmatched. The CDR3 length is 13 residues. Germline lookup yields CDR1 LNHDA and CDR2 SQIVND (reference sequence). The chain has TRBV19 and TRBJ2-7; the match to TRBD2 covers 11 bases. The material was PBMCs, obtained from a glioma patient whose treatment included an IDH1 peptide vaccine. The clonotype comes from a young woman with glioma. CDR3 in DNA: TGTGCCAGTAGTACTAGCGGGGGGTACGAGCAGTACTTC. Protein product: CASSTSGGYEQYF.